Presented here are 22 T cell receptor beta chains from one specimen sequenced in a study of Graves' ophthalmopathy and Graves' hyperthyroidism. Amplified material comprised TCR beta CDR3 regions derived from RNA transcripts. An initial RT-PCR round employing HTBI primers preceded a second-round multiplex PCR. MiXCR, run by TCRdb on the multiplex PCR reads, gives a single entry per CDR3 protein. Among around 1,200,000 distinct CDR3 sequences, 35% to 40% were seen once, and the ten largest hold over 8.5%. Sequenced input: peripheral blood or thyroid tissue (not recorded which). All receptors derive from an adult man with Graves' hyperthyroidism.

This clonotype was found a few times. This chain links TRBV4-2 with TRBJ2-5; possibly TRBD1 or TRBD2 for D (5 bases each). Trimming took off 0 bases at V and 7 bases at J, with 15 bases between the two ends. Germline loops: CDR1 LGHNA, CDR2 YNFKEQ. The CDR3 covers 15 residues. CDR3 loop: CASSQDFLGTWTQYF. The CDR3 coding sequence is TGTGCCAGCAGCCAAGACTTCTTGGGGACCTGGACCCAGTACTTC.

This clonotype was observed at least ten times. The gene calls are TRBV6-5 and TRBJ2-5; the D gene could be TRBD1 or TRBD2 (5 bases each). CDR3 length equals 15 residues. The ends were cut back, 0 bases at V and 5 bases at J, with 13 bases in the middle. From germline, CDR1 is MNHEY and CDR2 SVGAGI. The CDR3 here is CASSYSGTQRETQYF. The DNA of the CDR3 is TGTGCCAGCAGTTACTCTGGGACCCAACGCGAGACCCAGTACTTC.

This clonotype occurred many times. DNA of the CDR3: TGTGCCAGTAGTATGCGCCAGATGAACACTGAAGCTTTCTTT. Translation: CASSMRQMNTEAFF. J is TRBJ1-1 and V is TRBV19; D is undetermined. CDR3 length equals 14 residues. The germline V and J ends were trimmed by 3 bases and 0 bases, with 8 bases remaining between them. Germline CDR1 LNHDA, CDR2 SQIVND (reference sequence).

There are many counts of this clonotype. The chain uses TRBV7-9 and TRBJ2-5, with 9 bases lining up with TRBD1. Germline values: CDR1 SEHNR, CDR2 FQNEAQ (reference sequence). The length of the CDR3 is 14 residues. Trimming cost V 7 bases and J 5 bases; bases outside gene matches: 8. For the CDR3, the DNA is TGTGCCAGCACAAACAGGGGGCATCAGGAGACCCAGTACTTC. Translating gives CASTNRGHQETQYF.

The chain couples TRBV5-8 to TRBJ2-7, with 7 positions matching TRBD2. The CDR3 sequence is 15 residues long. J was trimmed by 5 bases and V by 3 bases; bases with no gene match: 11. Germline V CDR1 and CDR2: SGHTS, YDEGEE. CDR3 nucleotide sequence: TGTGCCAGCAGCTCACGATTGGCGGGAGTCAACGAGCAGTACTTC. Translating it yields CASSSRLAGVNEQYF.

There are a few counts of this clonotype. The rearrangement joins TRBV6-2 or TRBV6-3 to TRBJ2-2, with D uncertain. The CDR3 is 14 residues long. The V end was cut by 6 bases, the J end by 0 bases, with 8 bases between. CDR1 is MNHEY, CDR2 SVGEGT, per germline. The CDR3 DNA is TGTGCCAGCAGGACGACACCGAACACCGGGGAGCTGTTTTTT. Protein product: CASRTTPNTGELFF.

The chain couples TRBV2 to TRBJ1-6, with 7 bases identical to TRBD1. Germline lookup yields CDR1 SNHLY and CDR2 FYNNEI. The CDR3 extends over 11 amino acids. V dropped 10 bases and J dropped 7; count of bases not matched to a gene: 1. The CDR3 here is CATGGNSPLHF. The CDR3 nucleotides are TGTGCCACAGGGGGAAATTCACCCCTCCACTTT.

The count of this clonotype is one. This chain joins TRBV12-3 or TRBV12-4 and TRBJ2-2; tentative D call: TRBD1 (5 bases). V lost 6 bases, J lost 5 bases, and 16 bases lay in between. The CDR3 extends over 15 amino acids. CDR3 residues: CASRGARHGTGELFF. As DNA, the CDR3 is TGTGCCAGCAGAGGGGCCCGCCACGGGACCGGGGAGCTGTTTTTT.

A word on this clonotype: The junction does not match germline at one end; this may be a read error. The chain couples TRBV10-2 to TRBJ1-2, with D perhaps matching TRBD1 (6 bases). The germline V gene has CDR1 WSHSY and CDR2 SAAADI. The CDR3 is 14 residues long. The CDR3 region is CASSDDRPNYGYTF. The CDR3 coding sequence is TGTGCCAGCAGTGACGACAGGCCGAACTATGGCTACACCTTC.

The sample holds many counts of this clonotype. This chain joins TRBV20-1 and TRBJ2-7; tentatively, D is TRBD1 (6 bases). Germline values: CDR1 DFQATT, CDR2 SNEGSKA (reference sequence). The CDR3 consists of 13 residues. Deletions cut 6 bases from V and 0 bases from J, with 12 bases between. CDR3 in DNA: TGCAGTGCCGCACAGGGTGACTCCTACGAGCAGTACTTC. Translation: CSAAQGDSYEQYF.

The CDR3 sequence is CSAKTGQGWFNQPQHF. CDR3 bases: TGCAGTGCTAAAACAGGGCAGGGGTGGTTCAATCAGCCCCAGCATTTT. The chain employs TRBV20-1 and TRBJ1-5, with a weak D call TRBD1 (6 bases). Trimming stripped 4 bases from V and 3 bases from J, with 19 bases between. Per germline, CDR1 DFQATT and CDR2 SNEGSKA (reference sequence). The CDR3 is made up of 16 amino acids.

Comments on this clonotype: The junction differs from germline at one of its ends, possibly a read error. V and J are TRBV20-1 and TRBJ1-5; TRBD1 is a possible D gene (6 bases). The CDR3 is 13 residues long. Germline CDR1 and CDR2: DFQATT and SNEGSKA (reference sequence). CDR3 loop: CSAQGTYNQLQHF. In DNA, the CDR3 is TGCAGTGCTCAAGGGACATACAATCAGCTCCAGCATTTT.

The CDR3: CASWTSGRREQYF. CDR3 sequence (DNA): TGTGCCAGCTGGACTAGCGGGAGGCGAGAGCAGTACTTC. The J gene is TRBJ2-7, the V gene TRBV28; 14 bases agree with TRBD2. After removal of 8 bases from V and 7 bases from J, the junction contained 4 bases not matched to a gene. Germline loops: CDR1 MDHEN, CDR2 SYDVKM. This CDR3 spans 13 amino acids.

This clonotype has only a few counts. This chain links TRBV9 with TRBJ1-1, with TRBD1 matching 7 bases. Germline V CDR1 and CDR2: SGDLS, YYNGEE. This CDR3 has 15 amino acids. With 4 bases clipped from V and 5 bases from J, the junction kept 11 bases outside the gene matches. CDR3 bases: TGTGCCAGCAGCCTAAGACAGGGACTGTGGACTGAAGCTTTCTTT. Translated: CASSLRQGLWTEAFF. The variable domain in full, completed from reference TRBV9 and TRBJ1-1, reads DSGVTQTPKHLITATGQRVTLRCSPRSGDLSVYWYQQSLDQGLQFLIQYYNGEERAKGNILERFSAQQFPDLHSELNLSSLELGDSALYFCASSLRQGLWTEAFFGQGTRLTVV.

The table lists this clonotype with a count of one. The V call is TRBV29-1, the J call TRBJ1-4, with D perhaps TRBD1 (6 bases). Trimming shortened V by 6 bases and J by 7 bases, and 15 bases separated the two germline ends. The CDR3 length is 13 residues. Germline V gene sequence: CDR1 SQVTM, CDR2 ANQGSEA. The CDR3 coding sequence is TGCAGCGTAGTTGGTAGGGGGGGTGAAAAACTGTTTTTT. Translating it yields CSVVGRGGEKLFF.

There are a few counts of this clonotype. The rearrangement links TRBV12-3 or TRBV12-4 to TRBJ1-3, with 8 bases aligning to TRBD1. V shed 6 bases, J shed 7 bases, and the junction held 17 bases outside the gene matches. There are 17 residues in the CDR3. The CDR3 region is CASRAPGPKTGGNTIYF. Written as DNA, the CDR3 is TGTGCCAGCAGAGCTCCGGGACCCAAAACAGGGGGGAACACCATATATTTT.

A note on this clonotype: A much bigger clone sits one base away, suggesting this may be a read error. This rearrangement joins TRBV12-3 or TRBV12-4 to TRBJ1-4; the D is unclear. The CDR3 has 15 amino acids. V was pared by 4 bases and J by 8 bases, with 17 bases between. CDR3 sequence: CASSSHTGSKEKLFF. CDR3 sequence (DNA): TGTGCCAGCAGTTCTCACACGGGATCCAAAGAAAAACTGTTTTTT.

This clonotype was observed at least ten times. V gene TRBV2 combines with J gene TRBJ1-5, with TRBD1 matching over 7 bases. J was trimmed by 3 bases and V by 6 bases; bases with no gene match: 11. CDR1 is SNHLY and CDR2 is FYNNEI in the germline V gene. This CDR3 has 16 amino acids. The CDR3 here is CASSTGTAVNNQPQHF. The DNA of the CDR3 is TGTGCCAGCAGCACAGGGACAGCAGTTAACAATCAGCCCCAGCATTTT.

The chain couples TRBV10-3 to TRBJ1-6, with 7 positions matching TRBD1. The trim removed 10 bases at V and 7 bases at J, leaving 13 bases unmatched. The germline gives CDR1 ENHRY, CDR2 SYGVKD. The CDR3 totals 15 residues. CDR3: CASTDTGAGNSPLHF. The CDR3 DNA sequence: TGTGCCAGCACCGATACAGGGGCGGGGAATTCACCCCTCCACTTT.

This clonotype was picked up a small number of times. The chain is built from TRBV5-8 and TRBJ1-6, with TRBD1 matching over 9 bases. Germline CDR1 reads SGHTS; CDR2 reads YDEGEE. This CDR3 is built from 15 residues. Trimming took 5 bases from V and 7 from J; bases not matched to a gene: 7. The CDR3 nucleotides read TGTGCCAGCAGAGTTACAGGGGGCGCGAATTCACCCCTCCACTTT. Translated, it gives CASRVTGGANSPLHF.

There are many counts of this clonotype. CDR3 sequence: CASSPDGSPTNSPLHF. The CDR3 DNA is TGCGCCAGCAGCCCCGACGGATCACCGACGAATTCACCCCTCCACTTT. The chain joins TRBV5-1 to TRBJ1-6; D gene unclear. Germline CDR1 reads SGHRS; CDR2 reads YFSETQ. This CDR3 is built from 16 residues. The V end lost 4 bases, the J end lost 7 bases, and 18 bases lay between the germline ends.

Concerning this clonotype: A read error may produce the germline difference seen at one junction end. The V and J genes are TRBV10-2 and TRBJ1-4; 9 bases fit TRBD1. This CDR3 region has 15 residues. Germline CDR1 WSHSY, CDR2 SAAADI. For the CDR3, the DNA is TGTGCCAGCACCTCGGACAGGGGACTTAATGAAAAACTGTTTTTT. It translates to CASTSDRGLNEKLFF.